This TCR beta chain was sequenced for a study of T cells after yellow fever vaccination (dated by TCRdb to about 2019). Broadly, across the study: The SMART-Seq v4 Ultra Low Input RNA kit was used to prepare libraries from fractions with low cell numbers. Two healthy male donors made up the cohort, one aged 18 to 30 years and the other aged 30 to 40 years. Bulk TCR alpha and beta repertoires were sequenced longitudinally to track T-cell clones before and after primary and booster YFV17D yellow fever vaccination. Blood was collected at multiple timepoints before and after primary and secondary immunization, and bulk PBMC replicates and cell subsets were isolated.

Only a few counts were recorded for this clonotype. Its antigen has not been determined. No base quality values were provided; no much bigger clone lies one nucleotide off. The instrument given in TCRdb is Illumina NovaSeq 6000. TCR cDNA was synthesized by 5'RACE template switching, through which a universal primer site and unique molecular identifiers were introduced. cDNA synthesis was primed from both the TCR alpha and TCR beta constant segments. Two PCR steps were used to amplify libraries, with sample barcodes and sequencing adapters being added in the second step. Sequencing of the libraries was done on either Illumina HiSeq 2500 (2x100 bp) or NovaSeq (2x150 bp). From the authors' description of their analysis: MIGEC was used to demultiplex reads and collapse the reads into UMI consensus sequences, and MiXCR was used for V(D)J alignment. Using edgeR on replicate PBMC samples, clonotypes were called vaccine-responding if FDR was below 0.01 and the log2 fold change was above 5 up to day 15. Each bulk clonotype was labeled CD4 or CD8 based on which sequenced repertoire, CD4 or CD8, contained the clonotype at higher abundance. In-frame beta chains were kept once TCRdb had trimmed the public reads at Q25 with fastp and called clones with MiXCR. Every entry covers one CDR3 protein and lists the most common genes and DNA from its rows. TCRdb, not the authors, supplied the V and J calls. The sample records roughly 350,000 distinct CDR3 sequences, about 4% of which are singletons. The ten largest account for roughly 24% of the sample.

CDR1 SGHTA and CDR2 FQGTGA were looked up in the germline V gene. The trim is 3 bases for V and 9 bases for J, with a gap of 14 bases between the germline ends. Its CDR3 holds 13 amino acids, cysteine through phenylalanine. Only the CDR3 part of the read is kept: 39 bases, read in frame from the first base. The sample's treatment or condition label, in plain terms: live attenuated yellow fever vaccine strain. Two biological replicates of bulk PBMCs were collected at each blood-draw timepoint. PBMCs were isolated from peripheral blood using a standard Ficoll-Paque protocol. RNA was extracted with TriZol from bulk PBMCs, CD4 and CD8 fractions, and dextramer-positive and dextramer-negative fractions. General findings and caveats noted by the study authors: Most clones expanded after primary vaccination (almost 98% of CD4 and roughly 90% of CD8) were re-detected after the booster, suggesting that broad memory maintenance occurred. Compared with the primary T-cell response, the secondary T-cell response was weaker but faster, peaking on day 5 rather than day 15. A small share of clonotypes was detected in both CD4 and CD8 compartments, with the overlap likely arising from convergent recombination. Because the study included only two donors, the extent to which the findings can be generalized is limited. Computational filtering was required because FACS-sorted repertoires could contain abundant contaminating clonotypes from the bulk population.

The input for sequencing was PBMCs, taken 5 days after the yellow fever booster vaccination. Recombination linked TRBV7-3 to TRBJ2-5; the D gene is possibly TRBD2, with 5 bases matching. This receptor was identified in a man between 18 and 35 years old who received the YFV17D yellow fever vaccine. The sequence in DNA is TGTGCCAGCAGCTTCAGCGGCCAAGGGCCCCAGTACTTC. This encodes CASSFSGQGPQYF.